Below, 13 T cell receptor beta chains from the same sample are listed, as sequenced in a study of shared clonotypes between healthy human individuals. Some clones are missing from TCRdb's copy, which holds only in-frame ones; the method was immunoSEQ multiplex PCR. The sample contains a few million clones, just over 90% of which appear only once. Sequencing input: naive CD4+ T cells from PBMCs. Subset specified: CD45RA+ positively selected. These receptors came from a man younger than 35 in good health. Some clones in this sample may be carry-over from other donors' samples.

The chain has TRBV6-5 and TRBJ1-2; 9 bases align to TRBD1. Germline V gives CDR1 MNHEY, CDR2 SVGAGI. This CDR3 is 12 amino acids long. The V gene end was trimmed by 4 bases and the J gene end by 8 bases; junction bases not matched to a gene: 2. The CDR3 DNA reads as TGTGCCAGCAGTTCCGGGACAGGGGGCTACACCTTC. Encoded protein: CASSSGTGGYTF.

This chain connects TRBV2 to TRBJ1-5; 8 bases line up with TRBD1. Trimming took 8 bases from V and 8 from J; bases not matched to a gene: 8. The germline gives CDR1 SNHLY, CDR2 FYNNEI. The CDR3 sequence is 13 residues long. The CDR3 bases are TGTGCCAGCGCTTGGACAGGGAGGAAGCCCCAGCATTTT. Translation gives CASAWTGRKPQHF.

The J gene is TRBJ2-7, the V gene TRBV7-2, with unresolved D. CDR1 is SGHTA, CDR2 FQGNSA, per germline. The ends were cut back, 3 bases at V and 4 bases at J, with 13 bases in the middle. This CDR3 is built from 14 residues. The CDR3: CASSLERAAYEQYF. As DNA, the CDR3 is TGTGCCAGCAGCTTGGAGCGCGCCGCGTACGAGCAGTACTTC. Based on the CDR3 plus reference TRBV7-2 and TRBJ2-7, the full variable domain is GAGVSQSPSNKVTEKGKDVELRCDPISGHTALYWYRQSLGQGLEFLIYFQGNSAPDKSGLPSDRFSAERTGGSVSTLTIQRTQQEDSAVYLCASSLERAAYEQYFGPGTRLTVT.

The chain is built from TRBV6-5 and TRBJ2-5, with TRBD2 identical over 7 bases. This CDR3 is built from 15 residues. V shed 5 bases and J 0 bases; nucleotides not matched to a gene: 6. CDR1 is MNHEY and CDR2 is SVGAGI in the germline V gene. CDR3 amino acids: CASSRREWYQETQYF. CDR3 sequence (DNA): TGTGCCAGCAGTCGGCGGGAGTGGTACCAAGAGACCCAGTACTTC.

This clone was recorded once. This chain connects TRBV11-2 to TRBJ2-7; D is unresolved. This CDR3 has 16 residues. The V gene lost 1 base and the J gene lost 0 bases, with 13 bases spanning the gap. Germline V gives CDR1 SGHAT, CDR2 FQNNGV. CDR3 bases: TGTGCCAGCAGCTTAGTACGGCAGGCCGCCTCCTACGAGCAGTACTTC. Protein: CASSLVRQAASYEQYF.

This chain links TRBV5-1 with TRBJ2-1; TRBD1 or TRBD2 may be the D gene (5 bases each). V was clipped by 0 bases and J by 5 bases, with 12 bases between them. The germline gives CDR1 SGHRS, CDR2 YFSETQ. This CDR3 has 15 amino acids. CDR3 DNA: TGCGCCAGCAGCTTGGTGGGACCTCCAGACAATGAGCAGTTCTTC. As protein: CASSLVGPPDNEQFF.

The chain links TRBV10-1 to TRBJ2-1; no firm D call. The CDR3 spans 14 residues. Germline V gene data show CDR1 as WNHNN and CDR2 as SYGVQD (reference sequence). The germline V and J ends were trimmed by 2 bases and 1 base, with 6 bases remaining between them. In DNA, the CDR3 is TGCGCCAGCAGTGAGGTGGGGTCCTACAATGAGCAGTTCTTC. Translation: CASSEVGSYNEQFF.

The chain joins TRBV28 to TRBJ1-4, with no clear D. CDR3 length equals 17 residues. Germline values: CDR1 MDHEN, CDR2 SYDVKM. Trimming took 4 bases from V and 4 from J, leaving 19 bases between them. CDR3: CASSSSLWGHFNEKLFF. Here the CDR3 DNA reads TGTGCCAGCAGTTCTAGTCTTTGGGGTCACTTTAATGAAAAACTGTTTTTT.

This clone was recorded only once. This sample also contains other DNA sequences that code for the same CDR3. As DNA, the CDR3 is TGCGCCAGCAGTGGGACGGACAATGAAAAACTGTTTTTT. Translation gives CASSGTDNEKLFF. The rearrangement uses TRBV5-1 and TRBJ1-4, with a tentative D call TRBD1 (5 bases). The germline CDR1 and CDR2 sequences are SGHRS and YFSETQ. V gave up 5 bases and J gave up 5 bases, with 10 bases separating them. The CDR3 is made up of 13 amino acids.

This chain connects TRBV28 to TRBJ2-5; D is ambiguous. Trimming stripped 4 bases from V and 5 bases from J, with 20 bases between. Germline V gene data show CDR1 as MDHEN and CDR2 as SYDVKM. This CDR3 spans 16 amino acids. CDR3 region: CASSSHSRSLGETQYF. For the CDR3, the DNA is TGTGCCAGCAGTTCCCACAGTCGTAGCTTGGGGGAGACCCAGTACTTC.

This chain joins TRBV10-3 and TRBJ2-2, with 8 bases aligning to TRBD1. The CDR3 totals 15 residues. Germline assignment: CDR1 ENHRY and CDR2 SYGVKD. Trimming took 7 bases from V and 0 from J; bases not matched to a gene: 4. The DNA for the CDR3 is TGTGCCATCAAATCGGGACAGGCGAACACCGGGGAGCTGTTTTTT. It codes for CAIKSGQANTGELFF.

The CDR3 DNA follows: TGTGCCAGCAGCCCGACCAGCGGACTTTACAATGAGCAGTTCTTC. Its protein product is CASSPTSGLYNEQFF. The chain carries TRBV7-2 and TRBJ2-1; tentatively, D is TRBD2 (5 bases). The V end was cut by 5 bases, the J end by 4 bases, with 15 bases between. Germline values: CDR1 SGHTA, CDR2 FQGNSA. This CDR3 contains 15 residues. The full variable domain, completed using reference TRBV7-2 and TRBJ2-1, is GAGVSQSPSNKVTEKGKDVELRCDPISGHTALYWYRQSLGQGLEFLIYFQGNSAPDKSGLPSDRFSAERTGGSVSTLTIQRTQQEDSAVYLCASSPTSGLYNEQFFGPGTRLTVL.

J is TRBJ1-4 and V is TRBV2; 8 bases are shared with TRBD1. After removal of 4 bases from V and 5 bases from J, the junction contained 6 bases not matched to a gene. This CDR3 contains 15 residues. Germline lookup yields CDR1 SNHLY and CDR2 FYNNEI. The CDR3 region has the DNA TGTGCCAGCAGTGTTTCGGACAGGGAAAATGAAAAACTGTTTTTT. The encoded protein is CASSVSDRENEKLFF.